Following are 27 T cell receptor beta chains from one sample sequenced in a study of T cell responses to AZD1222 COVID-19 vaccine. Assay used: immunoSEQ multiplex PCR; TCRdb lists only in-frame clones, some missing. The repertoire holds 75,000 to 95,000 clones, about 90% seen once, with roughly 6.4% in the top ten. Sample: peripheral blood, taken on day 0 of MenACWY control vaccination. The receptors were sampled from an adult in good health.

The chain carries TRBV19 and TRBJ1-5; the D gene is possibly TRBD1 (6 bases). In germline, CDR1 is LNHDA, CDR2 SQIVND (reference sequence). Trimming pared 6 bases from V and 4 bases from J, leaving 16 bases between. This CDR3 spans 15 amino acids. CDR3 sequence (DNA): TGTGCCAGTAGGAGAGGAGGGACACAGAATCAGCCCCAGCATTTT. Translating it yields CASRRGGTQNQPQHF.

The genes are TRBV24-1 and TRBJ2-1; D gene ambiguous. Looked up from germline, CDR1 is KGHDR and CDR2 is SFDVKD. This CDR3 has 13 residues. Trimming left V 6 bases short and J 8 bases short, with 13 bases between. In nucleotides, the CDR3 is TGTGCCACCAGTTCGGGCGCATTGGATGAGCAGTTCTTC. Translated: CATSSGALDEQFF.

The chain joins TRBV7-9 to TRBJ2-5; the D gene is possibly TRBD1 (6 bases). This CDR3 is 15 amino acids long. Trimming took off 5 bases at V and 1 base at J, with 14 bases between the two ends. Germline lookup yields CDR1 SEHNR and CDR2 FQNEAQ (reference sequence). CDR3: CASSPSTGPQETQYF. DNA for the CDR3: TGTGCCAGCAGCCCTTCCACAGGGCCCCAAGAGACCCAGTACTTC.

This chain joins TRBV19 and TRBJ1-1; 7 positions agree with TRBD1. Germline V CDR1 and CDR2: LNHDA, SQIVND (reference sequence). The CDR3 is 14 amino acids. Trimming cost V 5 bases and J 1 base; bases outside gene matches: 4. The CDR3 nucleotides are TGTGCCAGTAGTCCAGGACAGGCGAACACTGAAGCTTTCTTT. As protein: CASSPGQANTEAFF. Based on the CDR3 plus reference TRBV19 and TRBJ1-1, the full variable domain is DGGITQSPKYLFRKEGQNVTLSCEQNLNHDAMYWYRQDPGQGLRLIYYSQIVNDFQKGDIAEGYSVSREKKESFPLTVTSAQKNPTAFYLCASSPGQANTEAFFGQGTRLTVV.

The gene calls are TRBV7-9 and TRBJ1-1; a possible D gene is TRBD1 (6 bases). This CDR3 region has 15 residues. CDR1 and CDR2 (germline): SEHNR, FQNEAQ (reference sequence). The ends were cut back, 0 bases at V and 6 bases at J, with 14 bases in the middle. CDR3 sequence (DNA): TGTGCCAGCAGCTTAGCGACAGGTGGGTCCTCTGAAGCTTTCTTT. It translates to CASSLATGGSSEAFF.

V usage is TRBV28 and J usage is TRBJ1-1, with TRBD1 identical over 8 bases. This CDR3 comprises 15 residues. The V and J ends lost 5 bases and 4 bases, in that order; junction bases with no gene match: 9. Germline assignment: CDR1 MDHEN and CDR2 SYDVKM. The CDR3 region is CASSTQGAEATEAFF. In DNA, the CDR3 is TGTGCCAGCAGTACTCAGGGGGCGGAGGCCACTGAAGCTTTCTTT.

This chain connects TRBV24-1 to TRBJ1-4; 8 bases are a match to TRBD1. The CDR3 spans 15 residues. CDR1 is KGHDR and CDR2 is SFDVKD in the germline V gene. Trimming cost V 4 bases and J 5 bases; bases outside gene matches: 5. The CDR3: CATSDGTGKNEKLFF. Written as DNA, the CDR3 is TGTGCCACCAGTGACGGGACAGGCAAAAATGAAAAACTGTTTTTT.

This clone has a single count. The chain uses TRBV6-6 and TRBJ1-4, with 7 bases matching TRBD1. The CDR3 is 13 amino acids. Germline V gives CDR1 MNHNY, CDR2 SVGAGI (reference sequence). Germline trimming cut 8 bases from V and 6 bases from J; bases unmatched to any gene: 6. The CDR3 coding sequence is TGTGCCAGCCTTTCAGGGGGGGATGAAAAACTGTTTTTT. It codes for CASLSGGDEKLFF.

V and J are TRBV12-3 or TRBV12-4 and TRBJ2-1; 7 bases are shared with TRBD2. The CDR3 runs 12 residues. Germline trimming cut 6 bases from V and 7 bases from J; bases unmatched to any gene: 3. CDR3: CASSGTTNEQFF. The CDR3 nucleotides read TGTGCCAGCAGCGGGACTACAAATGAGCAGTTCTTC.

The table lists this clone with a count of one. The CDR3 DNA reads as TGTGCCAGCAGCGCCCAGATGGGTAGCAATCAGCCCCAGCATTTT. Protein product: CASSAQMGSNQPQHF. V gene TRBV7-2 combines with J gene TRBJ1-5, with D unresolved. Germline lookup yields CDR1 SGHTA and CDR2 FQGNSA. Trimming took off 5 bases at V and 0 bases at J, with 11 bases between the two ends. The CDR3 contains 15 residues.

The chain has TRBV5-6 and TRBJ1-1; D is possibly TRBD1 (5 bases). The CDR3 sequence is 16 residues long. With 4 bases removed from V and 0 bases from J, the gap between germline ends came to 16 bases. From germline, CDR1 is SGHDT and CDR2 YYEEEE. CDR3 nucleotides: TGTGCCAGCAGCCGGTTAGAGGGGCAGCTGAACACTGAAGCTTTCTTT. Translated: CASSRLEGQLNTEAFF.

CDR3 protein: CASSYGGQDSTMNTEAFF. As DNA, the CDR3 is TGTGCCAGCAGTTACGGGGGACAGGATTCGACCATGAACACTGAAGCTTTCTTT. The chain combines TRBV6-2 or TRBV6-3 with TRBJ1-1; TRBD1 aligns across 8 bases. This CDR3 spans 18 amino acids. Germline-derived CDR1 and CDR2 are MNHEY and SVGEGT. The trim removed 2 bases at V and 0 bases at J, leaving 11 bases unmatched.

In this sample, this clone turned up a few times. V and J are TRBV28 and TRBJ2-7; D not certain. The CDR3 has 12 amino acids. Germline assignment: CDR1 MDHEN and CDR2 SYDVKM. V was trimmed by 3 bases and J by 4 bases, leaving 7 bases between them. CDR3 nucleotide sequence: TGTGCCAGCAGTTTGACCCAATACGAGCAGTACTTC. Protein product: CASSLTQYEQYF.

The chain uses TRBV5-1 and TRBJ1-3, with 9 nucleotides matching TRBD1. V lost 0 bases and J lost 0; bases outside the gene matches: 10. CDR1 and CDR2 from the germline V gene are SGHRS and YFSETQ. The length of the CDR3 is 19 residues. The CDR3 DNA follows: TGCGCCAGCAGCTTGGTTGGGGGACAGGGCTCTTTCTCTGGAAACACCATATATTTT. This translates into CASSLVGGQGSFSGNTIYF.

This clone has a handful of counts. V is TRBV15 and J is TRBJ2-2; D uncertain. CDR1 is LNHNV and CDR2 is YYDKDF in the germline V gene (reference sequence). V was trimmed by 0 bases and J by 6 bases, leaving 8 bases between them. The CDR3 is made up of 14 amino acids. Here the CDR3 DNA reads TGTGCCACCAGCAGAGATCGGACGGCCGGGGAGCTGTTTTTT. Residues: CATSRDRTAGELFF. Complete variable domain (other parts from reference TRBV15 and TRBJ2-2): DAMVIQNPRYQVTQFGKPVTLSCSQTLNHNVMYWYQQKSSQAPKLLFHYYDKDFNNEADTPDNFQSRRPNTSFCFLDIRSPGLGDTAMYLCATSRDRTAGELFFGEGSRLTVL.

The chain couples TRBV28 to TRBJ1-2; D is unresolved. This CDR3 has 11 residues. Per germline, CDR1 MDHEN and CDR2 SYDVKM. Trimming shortened V by 3 bases and J by 6 bases, and 5 bases separated the two germline ends. The CDR3 coding sequence is TGTGCCAGCAGTTTCGGGGATGGCTACACCTTC. Its translation is CASSFGDGYTF.

The genes are TRBV15 and TRBJ2-2; D call uncertain. The CDR3 sequence is 15 residues long. V was trimmed by 3 bases and J by 2 bases, leaving 10 bases between them. Germline assignment: CDR1 LNHNV and CDR2 YYDKDF (reference sequence). CDR3 coding DNA: TGTGCCACCAGCAGTTTCGGGTCCAACACCGGGGAGCTGTTTTTT. It encodes CATSSFGSNTGELFF.

The V gene is TRBV6-5, the J gene TRBJ2-3; TRBD2 aligns across 7 bases. Germline V CDR1 and CDR2: MNHEY, SVGAGI. This CDR3 is 15 amino acids long. The trim removed 7 bases at V and 1 base at J, leaving 8 bases unmatched. CDR3 nucleotide sequence: TGTGCCAGCACGCGTCGTCTAGCGGGCACAGATACGCAGTATTTT. Encoded protein: CASTRRLAGTDTQYF.

The genes are TRBV7-3 and TRBJ1-6, with TRBD1 matching 8 bases. This CDR3 comprises 19 residues. V was pared by 5 bases and J by 0 bases, with 12 bases of the junction left unmatched. Per germline, CDR1 SGHTA and CDR2 FQGTGA. CDR3 in DNA: TGTGCCAGCAGCCTCCCAGGGACAGGCCTTTCCTCCTATAATTCACCCCTCCACTTT. Translating gives CASSLPGTGLSSYNSPLHF.

V gene TRBV3-1 (or the pseudogene TRBV3-2) combines with J gene TRBJ2-1, with 13 bases that match TRBD2. Germline CDR1 and CDR2: LGHDT and YNNKEL (reference sequence). This CDR3 is built from 15 residues. The trim removed 4 bases at V and 7 bases at J, leaving 4 bases unmatched. DNA of the CDR3: TGTGCCAGCAGCCGATGGACTAGCGGGGGAAATGAGCAGTTCTTC. Amino acids: CASSRWTSGGNEQFF.

CDR3 sequence reads: CASSSDREYEQYF. The DNA of the CDR3 is TGTGCCAGCAGCTCCGACAGGGAGTACGAGCAGTACTTC. The chain has TRBV5-6 and TRBJ2-7, with TRBD1 matching 7 bases. Losses at the gene ends were 3 bases for V and 4 bases for J; bases not matched to a gene: 4. Germline V lookup: CDR1 SGHDT, CDR2 YYEEEE. The CDR3 is made up of 13 amino acids.

The chain is built from TRBV5-1 and TRBJ2-3; D may be TRBD1 (5 bases). Per the germline V gene, CDR1 is SGHRS and CDR2 is YFSETQ. The CDR3 runs 16 residues. V was trimmed by 3 bases and J by 0 bases, leaving 14 bases between them. The CDR3 protein is CASSSTPTASTDTQYF. Written as DNA, the CDR3 is TGCGCCAGCAGCTCTACACCGACAGCTAGCACAGATACGCAGTATTTT.

J is TRBJ2-3 and V is TRBV6-2 or TRBV6-3; D remains unclear. This CDR3 region has 13 residues. CDR1 and CDR2 (germline): MNHEY, SVGEGT. Between the trimmed V and J ends, which lost 7 bases and 3 bases, there was a span of 11 bases. CDR3 bases: TGTGCCAGCACCCCGGTAGAAACAGATACGCAGTATTTT. It translates to CASTPVETDTQYF.

Concerning this clone itself: Germline and junction disagree at one end, which may indicate a read error. The rearrangement links TRBV7-2 to TRBJ2-1; TRBD1 aligns across 9 bases. Germline assignment: CDR1 SGHTA and CDR2 FQGNSA. The length of the CDR3 is 15 residues. Here the CDR3 reads CASTLQGASYNEQFF. The CDR3 nucleotides read TGTGCCAGCACCTTACAGGGGGCGTCCTACAATGAGCAGTTCTTC.

The rearrangement links TRBV28 to TRBJ2-2; D uncertain. V was shortened by 2 bases and J by 3 bases, with 7 bases between the two germline ends. Germline V lookup: CDR1 MDHEN, CDR2 SYDVKM. There are 14 residues in the CDR3. CDR3 coding DNA: TGTGCCAGCAGTTTAGTGGGATACACCGGGGAGCTGTTTTTT. This gives the protein CASSLVGYTGELFF.

Only one count was recorded for this clone. This chain links TRBV5-3 with TRBJ1-5; D is possibly TRBD1 (6 bases). TRBV5-3 is classed as an ORF, of uncertain function. This CDR3 is 14 amino acids long. Trimming took off 1 base at V and 5 bases at J, with 10 bases between the two ends. The CDR3 region is CARSLSRGHQPQHF. DNA of the CDR3: TGTGCCAGAAGCTTGAGCAGGGGTCATCAGCCCCAGCATTTT.

This chain joins TRBV5-6 and TRBJ2-2; 10 bases fit TRBD2. Trimming removed 4 bases from V and 1 base from J; junction bases left unmatched: 4. The CDR3 runs to 16 residues. The germline gives CDR1 SGHDT, CDR2 YYEEEE. CDR3: CASSVLAGVNTGELFF. Here the CDR3 DNA reads TGTGCCAGCAGCGTCCTAGCGGGGGTGAACACCGGGGAGCTGTTTTTT.